Listed here is a single T cell receptor beta chain. Its antigen is still unknown. This CDR3 has 15 residues. Germline V gives CDR1 SNHLY, CDR2 FYNNEI. The junction had 5 bases not matched to a gene; V was cut back by 5 bases and J by 3 bases. The donors were members of the validation cohort, which comprised under 150 subjects and was separate from the first cohort of some 680 subjects. This entry comes from a study of cytomegalovirus exposure and HLA in healthy donors. In the study overall: The roughly 110 validation repertoires were produced on the same platform as the roughly 720 repertoires of the first cohort. This was reported in a later analysis.

The method was immunoSEQ multiplex PCR; TCRdb's version includes in-frame clones alone and lacks a portion of them. The sample lists about 170,000 clones, 86% occurring once. Study-wide results and limits: Specificity for CMV antigens was confirmed in vitro for a few of the CMV-associated chains.

This receptor was taken from a young woman in good health and CMV-seronegative. This chain links TRBV2 with TRBJ2-7, with 12 nucleotides matching TRBD1. Input material: PBMCs. The CDR3 DNA reads as TGTGCCAGCAGTTCCGGGACAGGGGGCAACTACGAGCAGTACTTC. This translates into CASSSGTGGNYEQYF.